The sample holds many counts of the clone carrying this T cell receptor beta chain. Its antigen is undetermined. This sample stems from a study of Graves' ophthalmopathy and Graves' hyperthyroidism. Study as a whole: Peripheral blood was obtained at first diagnosis, ahead of any treatment.

The CDR3 is 16 amino acids. The germline V gene has CDR1 MGHRA and CDR2 YSYEKL. V was trimmed by 2 bases and J by 0 bases, leaving 14 bases between them. The sequenced template was RNA, covering the TCR beta CDR3 region. RT-PCR in the first round used HTBI primers; a second-round multiplex PCR followed. MiXCR, run by TCRdb on the multiplex PCR reads, gives a single entry per CDR3 protein. This sample has approximately 160,000 distinct CDR3 sequences, with over 35% found just once. Points from the study as a whole: Blood shared most expanded thyroid clonotypes above 0.001 frequency.

Each diagnosis was determined on the basis of clinical symptoms, serum thyroxine, TRAb, thyroid ultrasound and orbital computed tomography. Sequenced sample: peripheral blood. The TCR was taken from a woman aged 40 to 50 with Graves' ophthalmopathy. This chain uses TRBV4-1 with TRBJ2-7; maybe TRBD1 (6 bases). CDR3 bases: TGCGCCAGCAGCCAATTAGTGACAGGACTCTCCTACGAGCAGTACTTC. This translates into CASSQLVTGLSYEQYF.